These 8 T cell receptor beta chains share one sample of origin, sequenced in a study of T cell repertoires in cytomegalovirus infection. From the reads, TCRdb called clonotypes with MiXCR, one entry per CDR3 protein. Of 500,000 to 600,000 distinct CDR3 sequences in the sample, approximately 15% were seen once. What was sequenced was CD8+ T cells from PBMCs. These TCRs come from a human donor in good health (CMV status not recorded). Some clones in this sample may be carry-over from other donors' samples.

This clonotype was recorded many times. The CDR3 region is CASSIGTSGFYEQFF. DNA for the CDR3: TGTGCCAGTAGTATCGGGACTAGCGGGTTCTATGAGCAGTTCTTC. The chain has TRBV19 and TRBJ2-1; 12 positions agree with TRBD2. This CDR3 has 15 residues. J gave up 8 bases and V 3 bases, and 5 bases lay outside the gene matches. The germline gives CDR1 LNHDA, CDR2 SQIVND (reference sequence). Full variable domain (rest looked up from reference TRBV19 and TRBJ2-1): DGGITQSPKYLFRKEGQNVTLSCEQNLNHDAMYWYRQDPGQGLRLIYYSQIVNDFQKGDIAEGYSVSREKKESFPLTVTSAQKNPTAFYLCASSIGTSGFYEQFFGPGTRLTVL.

This clonotype has a handful of counts. J is TRBJ1-2 and V is TRBV25-1, with unresolved D. Germline lookup yields CDR1 MGHDK and CDR2 SYGVNS. This CDR3 has 12 amino acids. Trimming took off 3 bases at V and 7 bases at J, with 9 bases between the two ends. In nucleotides, the CDR3 is TGTGCCAGCAGTGATGATCCTCCTGGCTACACCTTC. Amino acids: CASSDDPPGYTF.

The table lists this clonotype with many counts. The chain couples TRBV7-9 to TRBJ2-5; 12 bases agree with TRBD2. The germline CDR1 and CDR2 sequences are SEHNR and FQNEAQ (reference sequence). The J segment lost 3 bases and the V segment lost 2 bases, leaving 1 base of the junction unmatched. The CDR3 runs 15 residues. The CDR3 is CASSLSSGREETQYF. DNA of the CDR3: TGTGCCAGCAGCTTATCTAGCGGGAGGGAAGAGACCCAGTACTTC.

This clonotype turned up a few times. The J gene is TRBJ1-6, the V gene TRBV2; perhaps TRBD1 as D (6 bases). Trimming stripped 3 bases from V and 6 bases from J, with 9 bases between. CDR1 is SNHLY, CDR2 FYNNEI, per germline. The length of the CDR3 is 14 residues. CDR3 region: CASSDADSNSPLHF. In nucleotides, the CDR3 is TGTGCCAGCAGTGACGCGGACAGTAATTCACCCCTCCACTTT.

This clonotype was recorded many times. This chain links TRBV28 with TRBJ2-4; D is unclear. Trimming removed 4 bases from V and 0 bases from J, with 7 bases in between. CDR3 size: 14 residues. CDR1 and CDR2 (germline): MDHEN, SYDVKM. Written as DNA, the CDR3 is TGTGCCAGCAGTTCTCTACTAGCCAAAAACATTCAGTACTTC. The encoded protein is CASSSLLAKNIQYF.

This clonotype occurred many times. CDR3 sequence (DNA): TGTGCCATCAGTGATAGGGGGAGCGTCCAAGAGACCCAGTACTTC. Encoded protein: CAISDRGSVQETQYF. This chain uses TRBV10-3 with TRBJ2-5; maybe TRBD1 (6 bases). Germline values: CDR1 ENHRY, CDR2 SYGVKD. There are 15 residues in the CDR3. V lost 3 bases and J lost 1, with 12 bases in between.

This clonotype was found many times. J is TRBJ2-2 and V is TRBV7-2; 8 bases match TRBD2. This CDR3 is 15 amino acids long. V shed 2 bases and J 6 bases; nucleotides not matched to a gene: 5. Per germline, CDR1 SGHTA and CDR2 FQGNSA. The CDR3 is CASSLSVGLAGELFF. Written as DNA, the CDR3 is TGTGCCAGCAGCTTAAGTGTGGGACTAGCCGGGGAGCTGTTTTTT.

About this clonotype: A read error may explain this, as a much larger clone is one base away. This rearrangement joins TRBV27 to TRBJ2-7; 12 positions match TRBD2. In germline, CDR1 is MNHEY, CDR2 SMNVEV (reference sequence). This CDR3 has 16 residues. The CDR3, as DNA: TGTGACAGCAGCCGACTAGCGGGAGATTCCGGTTACGAGCAGTACTTC. Translation gives CDSSRLAGDSGYEQYF.